The rows below give T cell receptor beta chains drawn from one sample of a study of T cell responses to AZD1222 COVID-19 vaccine. The table came from immunoSEQ multiplex PCR; TCRdb's copy has only in-frame clones and leaves some out. The table has about 120,000 clones, about nine tenths seen once. This sample comprised peripheral blood, obtained on day 0 of AZD1222 vaccination. Receptors originate from an adult in good health. The CDR3 runs from the conserved cysteine through the conserved F or W. D genes are given only for firm matches. Clone size is shown for a subset of rows, as once, few, many or a class of expanded clone.

.,.,TRBV4-3,TRBJ1-1,CASSQVLGTEAFF,TGCGCCAGCAGCCAAGTGCTGGGCACTGAAGCTTTCTTT
.,.,TRBV6-5,TRBJ1-5,CASSLGGYNQPQHF,TGTGCCAGCAGCTTGGGGGGCTACAATCAGCCCCAGCATTTT
.,.,TRBV7-2,TRBJ2-5,CASSLGQKKETQYF,TGTGCCAGCAGCCTCGGACAGAAGAAAGAGACCCAGTACTTC
once,.,TRBV11-2,TRBJ1-5,CASSLLGQGSSPQHF,TGTGCCAGCAGCTTATTAGGCCAGGGGTCCTCCCCCCAGCATTTT
.,TRBD1,TRBV19,TRBJ1-2,CASTLGQGTRGYTF,TGTGCCAGTACATTGGGACAGGGTACGAGGGGCTACACCTTC
.,.,TRBV20-1,TRBJ2-7,CSASGGYEQYF,TGCAGTGCTAGTGGGGGCTACGAGCAGTACTTC
.,TRBD1,TRBV28,TRBJ1-1,CASRPGQGWTEAFF,TGTGCCAGCAGACCGGGACAGGGTTGGACTGAAGCTTTCTTT
few,TRBD1,TRBV19,TRBJ1-2,CASSGQGVLLGYTF,TGTGCCAGTAGTGGACAGGGGGTTTTACTCGGCTACACCTTC
.,.,TRBV5-6,TRBJ1-3,CASSPLDRSGNTIYF,TGTGCCAGCAGCCCCCTTGACAGATCTGGAAACACCATATATTTT
.,.,TRBV2,TRBJ1-1,CASRGDPREAFF,TGTGCCAGCAGGGGCGACCCGCGTGAAGCTTTCTTT
few,TRBD1,TRBV4-3,TRBJ1-1,CASSQRDRPNTEAFF,TGCGCCAGCAGCCAAAGGGACAGGCCGAACACTGAAGCTTTCTTT
.,.,TRBV7-9,TRBJ2-1,CASSPPTFPYNEQFF,TGTGCCAGCAGCCCCCCCACCTTCCCATACAATGAGCAGTTCTTC
.,TRBD2,TRBV7-9,TRBJ2-7,CASSFVERGYEQYF,TGTGCCAGCAGCTTCGTCGAGCGGGGCTACGAGCAGTACTTC
few,.,TRBV2,TRBJ1-2,CASSVTGLGYGYTF,TGTGCCAGCAGTGTTACAGGGTTGGGCTATGGCTACACCTTC
.,TRBD1,TRBV11-2,TRBJ1-6,CASSLLTGGYPNSPLHF,TGTGCCAGCAGCTTACTGACAGGGGGTTACCCAAATTCACCCCTCCACTTT
.,.,TRBV7-2,TRBJ1-2,CASSLRGNYGYTF,TGTGCCAGCAGCTTGAGGGGGAACTATGGCTACACCTTC
.,.,TRBV29-1,TRBJ2-7,CSALSMEGMEQYF,TGCAGCGCTCTCTCGATGGAGGGGATGGAGCAGTACTTC
.,TRBD2,TRBV9,TRBJ2-7,CASSVETSGGVSYEQYF,TGTGCCAGCAGCGTAGAGACTAGCGGGGGTGTTTCCTACGAGCAGTACTTC
.,TRBD1,TRBV28,TRBJ1-2,CASSSKDRLYGYTF,TGTGCCAGCAGTTCCAAGGACAGGCTCTATGGCTACACCTTC
few,.,TRBV5-5,TRBJ1-1,CASSLVAVSNTEAFF,TGTGCCAGCAGCTTGGTTGCCGTTTCGAACACTGAAGCTTTCTTT